This T cell receptor beta chain comes out of a study of cytomegalovirus exposure and HLA in healthy donors. Study-level background: An analysis done earlier identified more than 100 million unique TCR beta sequences from 190 million or so T cells.

It was with 60 Vbeta and 13 Jbeta primers that the PCR ran. Produced via immunoSEQ multiplex PCR; TCRdb's table is partial and in-frame only. This sample's table has 150,000 to 200,000 clones. About this clone: Its antigen is not known.

Whole-study results and caveats: The listing of about 150 TCR beta chains classed them as cytomegalovirus-associated.

Trimming took 7 bases from V and 6 from J, leaving 15 bases between them. This CDR3 contains 12 residues. Germline values: CDR1 SQVTM, CDR2 ANQGSEA. The sample consisted of PBMCs. V is TRBV29-1 and J is TRBJ1-1; perhaps TRBD1 as D (5 bases). This TCR derives from a woman aged 60-75 years in good health and CMV-seronegative. The CDR3 is CSATTSGSEAFF. The CDR3 DNA reads TGCAGCGCCACAACCTCAGGGTCTGAAGCTTTCTTT.